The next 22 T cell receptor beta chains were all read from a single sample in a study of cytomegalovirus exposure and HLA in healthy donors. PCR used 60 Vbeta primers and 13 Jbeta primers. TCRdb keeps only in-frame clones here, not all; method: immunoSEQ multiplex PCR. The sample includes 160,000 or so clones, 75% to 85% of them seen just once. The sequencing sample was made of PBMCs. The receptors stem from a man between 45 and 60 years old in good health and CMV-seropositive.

The DNA of the CDR3 is TGCAGCGTTGCCGGTGACAGGAGCACCGGGGAGCTGTTTTTT. It yields the protein CSVAGDRSTGELFF. The gene calls are TRBV29-1 and TRBJ2-2; possible D gene TRBD1, 6 bases. This CDR3 comprises 14 residues. V was pared by 4 bases and J by 4 bases, with 13 bases between. Germline V gives CDR1 SQVTM, CDR2 ANQGSEA.

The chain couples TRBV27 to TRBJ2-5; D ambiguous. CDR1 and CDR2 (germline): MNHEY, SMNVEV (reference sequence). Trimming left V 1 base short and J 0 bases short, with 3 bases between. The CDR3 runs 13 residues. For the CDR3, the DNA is TGTGCCAGCAGTTTATATAACCAAGAGACCCAGTACTTC. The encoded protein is CASSLYNQETQYF.

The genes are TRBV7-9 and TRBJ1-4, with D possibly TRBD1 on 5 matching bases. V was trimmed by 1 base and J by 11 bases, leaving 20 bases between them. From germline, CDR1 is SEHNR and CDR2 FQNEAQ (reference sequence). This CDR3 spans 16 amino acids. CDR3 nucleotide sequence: TGTGCCAGCAGCTTAGTGATTCAGGGCAGTTACGGGAAACTGTTTTTT. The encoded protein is CASSLVIQGSYGKLFF.

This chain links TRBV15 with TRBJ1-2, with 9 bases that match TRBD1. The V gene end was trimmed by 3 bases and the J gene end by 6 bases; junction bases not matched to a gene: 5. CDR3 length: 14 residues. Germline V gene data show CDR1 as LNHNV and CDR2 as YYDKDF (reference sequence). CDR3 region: CATSSGDRVHGYTF. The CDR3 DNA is TGTGCCACCAGCAGCGGGGACAGGGTCCATGGCTACACCTTC.

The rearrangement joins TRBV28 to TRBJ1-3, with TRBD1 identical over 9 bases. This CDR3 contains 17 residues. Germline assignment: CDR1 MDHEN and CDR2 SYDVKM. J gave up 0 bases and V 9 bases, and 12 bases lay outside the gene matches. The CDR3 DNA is TGTGCCAGTATAACAGGGGGCGTTGACTTCTCTGGAAACACCATATATTTT. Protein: CASITGGVDFSGNTIYF.

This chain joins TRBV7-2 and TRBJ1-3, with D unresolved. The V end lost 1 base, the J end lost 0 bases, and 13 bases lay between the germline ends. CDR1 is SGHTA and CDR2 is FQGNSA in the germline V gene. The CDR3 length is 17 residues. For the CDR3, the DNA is TGTGCCAGCAGCTTAGGTACCAGTGCCAGCTCTGGAAACACCATATATTTT. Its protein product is CASSLGTSASSGNTIYF.

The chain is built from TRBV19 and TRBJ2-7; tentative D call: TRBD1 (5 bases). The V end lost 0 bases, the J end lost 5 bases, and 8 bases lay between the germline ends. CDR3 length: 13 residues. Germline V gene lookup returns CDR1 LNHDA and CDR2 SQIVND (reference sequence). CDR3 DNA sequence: TGTGCCAGTAGTATAGACAGGGTACACGAGCAGTACGTC. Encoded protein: CASSIDRVHEQYV.

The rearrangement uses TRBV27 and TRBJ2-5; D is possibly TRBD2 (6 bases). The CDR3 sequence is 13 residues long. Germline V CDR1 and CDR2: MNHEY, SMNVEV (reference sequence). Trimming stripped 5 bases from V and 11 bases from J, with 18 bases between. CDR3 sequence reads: CASSPPLSGEQYF. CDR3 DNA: TGTGCCAGCAGTCCGCCTCTCTCGGGGGAGCAGTACTTC.

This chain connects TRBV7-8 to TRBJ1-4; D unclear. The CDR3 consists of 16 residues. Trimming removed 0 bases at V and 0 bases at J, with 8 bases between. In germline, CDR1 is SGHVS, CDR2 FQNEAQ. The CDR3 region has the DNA TGTGCCAGCAGCTTAGCCTGGCCTGCAACTAATGAAAAACTGTTTTTT. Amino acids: CASSLAWPATNEKLFF.

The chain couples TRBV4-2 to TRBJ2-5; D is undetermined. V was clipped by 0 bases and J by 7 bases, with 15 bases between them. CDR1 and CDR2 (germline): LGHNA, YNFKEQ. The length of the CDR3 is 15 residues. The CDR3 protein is CASSQDQGSAGTQYF. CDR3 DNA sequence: TGTGCCAGCAGCCAAGATCAAGGCTCAGCAGGGACCCAGTACTTC.

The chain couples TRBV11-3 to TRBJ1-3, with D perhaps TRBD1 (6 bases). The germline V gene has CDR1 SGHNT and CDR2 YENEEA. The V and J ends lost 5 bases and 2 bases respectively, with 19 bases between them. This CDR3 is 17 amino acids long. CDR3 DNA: TGTGCCAGCAGCACTCGACTACAGGGATTGGCTGGAAACACCATATATTTT. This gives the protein CASSTRLQGLAGNTIYF.

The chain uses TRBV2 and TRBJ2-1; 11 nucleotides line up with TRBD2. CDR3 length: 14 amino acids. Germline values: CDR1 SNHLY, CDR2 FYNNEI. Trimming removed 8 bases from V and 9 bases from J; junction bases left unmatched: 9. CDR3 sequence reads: CASLSGRAPGEQFF. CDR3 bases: TGTGCCAGCCTTAGCGGGAGGGCCCCCGGTGAGCAGTTCTTC.

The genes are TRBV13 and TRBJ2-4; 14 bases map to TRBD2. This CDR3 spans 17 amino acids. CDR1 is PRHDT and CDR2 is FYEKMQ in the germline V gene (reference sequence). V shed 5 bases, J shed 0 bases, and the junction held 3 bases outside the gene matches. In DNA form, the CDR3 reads TGTGCCAGCAGCATCGGACTAGCGGGAGGAGCCAAAAACATTCAGTACTTC. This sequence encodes CASSIGLAGGAKNIQYF.

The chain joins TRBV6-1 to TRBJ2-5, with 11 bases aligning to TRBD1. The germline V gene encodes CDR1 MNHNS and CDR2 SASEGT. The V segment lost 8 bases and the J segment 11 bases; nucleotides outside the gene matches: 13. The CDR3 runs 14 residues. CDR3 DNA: TGTGCCAGCGACCGCGGACAGGGGACAGGGGGGCAGTACTTC. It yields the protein CASDRGQGTGGQYF.

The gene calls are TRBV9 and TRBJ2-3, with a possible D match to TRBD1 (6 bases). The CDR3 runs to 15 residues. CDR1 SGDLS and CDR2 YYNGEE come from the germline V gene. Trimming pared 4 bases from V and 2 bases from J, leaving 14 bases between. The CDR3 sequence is CASSPGTSYTDTQYF. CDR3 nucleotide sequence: TGTGCCAGCAGCCCCGGGACATCCTACACAGATACGCAGTATTTT.

The CDR3 DNA reads TGTGCCAGCTCACCAAAAAATGGACAGGGTGAAGCTTTCTTT. Translation gives CASSPKNGQGEAFF. The rearrangement joins TRBV18 to TRBJ1-1; 8 bases fit TRBD1. CDR1 is KGHSH, CDR2 LQKENI, per germline. The length of the CDR3 is 14 residues. Losses at the gene ends were 2 bases for V and 7 bases for J; bases not matched to a gene: 6.

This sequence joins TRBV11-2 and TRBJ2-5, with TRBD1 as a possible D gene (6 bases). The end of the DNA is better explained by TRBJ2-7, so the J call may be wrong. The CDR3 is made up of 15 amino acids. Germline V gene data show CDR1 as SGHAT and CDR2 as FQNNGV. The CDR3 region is CASSRSRDISYEQYF. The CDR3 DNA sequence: TGTGCCAGCAGCCGATCAAGGGACATCTCCTACGAGCAGTACTTC.

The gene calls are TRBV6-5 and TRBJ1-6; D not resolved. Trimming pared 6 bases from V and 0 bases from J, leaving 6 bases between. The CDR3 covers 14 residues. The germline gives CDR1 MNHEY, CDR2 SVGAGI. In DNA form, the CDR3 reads TGTGCCAGCAGGGAGAGCTCCTATAATTCACCCCTCCACTTT. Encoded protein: CASRESSYNSPLHF.

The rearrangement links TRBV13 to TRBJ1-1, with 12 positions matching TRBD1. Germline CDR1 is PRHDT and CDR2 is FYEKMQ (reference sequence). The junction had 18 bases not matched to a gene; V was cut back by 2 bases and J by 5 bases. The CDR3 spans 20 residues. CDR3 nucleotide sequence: TGTGCCAGCAGCTTACTGAGAAGGGACAGGGGGCGCCAAGTTGATACTGAAGCTTTCTTT. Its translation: CASSLLRRDRGRQVDTEAFF.

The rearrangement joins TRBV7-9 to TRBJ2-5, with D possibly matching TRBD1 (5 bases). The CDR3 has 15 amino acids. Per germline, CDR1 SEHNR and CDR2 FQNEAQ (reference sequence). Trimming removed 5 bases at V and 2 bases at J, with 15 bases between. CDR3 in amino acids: CASSPRQGNQETQYF. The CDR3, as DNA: TGTGCCAGCAGCCCACGGCAGGGAAATCAAGAGACCCAGTACTTC. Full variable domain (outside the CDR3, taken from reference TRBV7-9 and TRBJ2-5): DTGVSQNPRHKITKRGQNVTFRCDPISEHNRLYWYRQTLGQGPEFLTYFQNEAQLEKSRLLSDRFSAERPKGSFSTLEIQRTEQGDSAMYLCASSPRQGNQETQYFGPGTRLLVL.

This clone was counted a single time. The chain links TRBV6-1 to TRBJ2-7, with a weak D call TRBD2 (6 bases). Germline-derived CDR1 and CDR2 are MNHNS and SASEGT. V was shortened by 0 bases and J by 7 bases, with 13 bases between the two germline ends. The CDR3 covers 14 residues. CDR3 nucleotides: TGTGCCAGCAGTGAAGCGCGGGACGTGTGGGAGCAGTACGTC. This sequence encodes CASSEARDVWEQYV.

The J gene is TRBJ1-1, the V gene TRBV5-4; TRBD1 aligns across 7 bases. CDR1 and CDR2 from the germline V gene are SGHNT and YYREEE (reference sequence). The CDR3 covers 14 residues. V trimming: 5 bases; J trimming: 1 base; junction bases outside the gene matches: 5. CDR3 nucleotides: TGTGCCAGCAGGGAAGGGACAGCGAACACTGAAGCTTTCTTT. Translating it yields CASREGTANTEAFF.